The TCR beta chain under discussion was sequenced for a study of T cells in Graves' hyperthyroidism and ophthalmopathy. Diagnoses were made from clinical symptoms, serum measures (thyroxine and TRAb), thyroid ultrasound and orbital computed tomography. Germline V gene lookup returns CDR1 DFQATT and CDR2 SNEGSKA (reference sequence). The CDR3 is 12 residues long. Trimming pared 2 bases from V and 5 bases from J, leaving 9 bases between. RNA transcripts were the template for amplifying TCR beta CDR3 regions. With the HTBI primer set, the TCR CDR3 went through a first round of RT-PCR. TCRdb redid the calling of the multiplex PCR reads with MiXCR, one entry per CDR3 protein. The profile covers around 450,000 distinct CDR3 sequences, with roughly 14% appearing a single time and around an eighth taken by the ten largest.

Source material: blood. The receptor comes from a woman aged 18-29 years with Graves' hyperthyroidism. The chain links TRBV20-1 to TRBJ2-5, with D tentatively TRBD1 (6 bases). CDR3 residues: CSARTGIETQYF. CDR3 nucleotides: TGCAGTGCTAGAACAGGGATCGAGACCCAGTACTTC.